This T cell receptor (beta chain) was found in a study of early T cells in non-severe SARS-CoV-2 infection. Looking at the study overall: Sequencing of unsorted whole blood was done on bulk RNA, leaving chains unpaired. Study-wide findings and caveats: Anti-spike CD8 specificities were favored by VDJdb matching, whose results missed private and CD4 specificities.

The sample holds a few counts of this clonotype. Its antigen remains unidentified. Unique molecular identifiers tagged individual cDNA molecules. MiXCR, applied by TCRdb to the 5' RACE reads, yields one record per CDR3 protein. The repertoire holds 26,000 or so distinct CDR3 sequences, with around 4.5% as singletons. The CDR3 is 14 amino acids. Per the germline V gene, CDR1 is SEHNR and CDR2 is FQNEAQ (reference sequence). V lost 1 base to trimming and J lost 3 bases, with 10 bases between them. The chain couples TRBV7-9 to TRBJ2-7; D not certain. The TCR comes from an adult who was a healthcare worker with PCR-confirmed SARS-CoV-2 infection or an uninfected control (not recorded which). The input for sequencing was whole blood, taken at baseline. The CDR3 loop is CASSLVAPNYEQYF. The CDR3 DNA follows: TGTGCCAGCAGCTTAGTTGCCCCTAACTACGAGCAGTACTTC.